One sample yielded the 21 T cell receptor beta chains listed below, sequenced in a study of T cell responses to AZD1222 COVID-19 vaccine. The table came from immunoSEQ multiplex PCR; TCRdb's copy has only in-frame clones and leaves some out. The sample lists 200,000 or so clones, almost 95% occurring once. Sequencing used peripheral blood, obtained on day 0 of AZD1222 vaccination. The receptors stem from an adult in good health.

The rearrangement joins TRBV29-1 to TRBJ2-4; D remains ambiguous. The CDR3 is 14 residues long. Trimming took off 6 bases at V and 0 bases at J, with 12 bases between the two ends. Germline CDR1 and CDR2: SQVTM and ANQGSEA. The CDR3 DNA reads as TGCAGCGTACTTTTTGGGTTAGCCAAAAACATTCAGTACTTC. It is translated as CSVLFGLAKNIQYF.

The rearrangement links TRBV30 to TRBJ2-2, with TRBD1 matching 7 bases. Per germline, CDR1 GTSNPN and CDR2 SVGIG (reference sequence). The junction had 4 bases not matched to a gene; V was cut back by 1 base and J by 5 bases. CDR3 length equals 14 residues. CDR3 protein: CAWSGDRDTGELFF. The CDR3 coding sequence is TGTGCCTGGAGTGGGGACAGAGATACCGGGGAGCTGTTTTTT.

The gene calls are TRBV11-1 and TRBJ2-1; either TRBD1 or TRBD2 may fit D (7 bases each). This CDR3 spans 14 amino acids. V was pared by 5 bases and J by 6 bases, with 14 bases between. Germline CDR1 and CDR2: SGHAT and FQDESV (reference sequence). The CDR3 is CASSLGGGFNEQFF. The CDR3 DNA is TGTGCCAGCAGCCTGGGAGGGGGCTTCAATGAGCAGTTCTTC.

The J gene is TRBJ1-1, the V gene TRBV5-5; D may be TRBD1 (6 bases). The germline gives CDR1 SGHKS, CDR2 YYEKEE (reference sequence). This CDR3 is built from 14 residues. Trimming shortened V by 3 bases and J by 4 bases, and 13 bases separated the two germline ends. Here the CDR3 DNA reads TGTGCCAGCAGCTCGAACAGGGTGGGCACTGAAGCTTTCTTT. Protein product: CASSSNRVGTEAFF.

CDR3 nucleotide sequence: TGCGCCAGCAGCTTGGTTGCGGGAGGTCGGGAGACCCAGTACTTC. It translates to CASSLVAGGRETQYF. The V gene is TRBV5-1, the J gene TRBJ2-5, with 8 nucleotides matching TRBD2. V was clipped by 0 bases and J by 5 bases; unmatched bases: 6. Germline CDR1 and CDR2: SGHRS and YFSETQ. The CDR3 runs to 15 residues. The whole variable domain, filled in from reference TRBV5-1 and TRBJ2-5, reads KAGVTQTPRYLIKTRGQQVTLSCSPISGHRSVSWYQQTPGQGLQFLFEYFSETQRNKGNFPGRFSGRQFSNSRSEMNVSTLELGDSALYLCASSLVAGGRETQYFGPGTRLLVL.

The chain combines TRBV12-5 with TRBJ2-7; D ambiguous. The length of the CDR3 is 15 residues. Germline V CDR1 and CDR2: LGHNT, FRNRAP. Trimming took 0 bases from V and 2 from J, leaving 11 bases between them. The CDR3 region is CASGLVKRYPYEQYF. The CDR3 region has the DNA TGTGCTAGTGGTTTGGTAAAGCGTTACCCCTACGAGCAGTACTTC. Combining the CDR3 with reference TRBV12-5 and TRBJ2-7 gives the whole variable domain DARVTQTPRHKVTEMGQEVTMRCQPILGHNTVFWYRQTMMQGLELLAYFRNRAPLDDSGMPKDRFSAEMPDATLATLKIQPSEPRDSAVYFCASGLVKRYPYEQYFGPGTRLTVT.

CDR3 nucleotides: TGCAGCGTTTCAGCTGGCAATCAGCCCCAGCATTTT. Translation: CSVSAGNQPQHF. J is TRBJ1-5 and V is TRBV29-1; D ambiguous. This CDR3 comprises 12 residues. Germline lookup yields CDR1 SQVTM and CDR2 ANQGSEA. The germline V and J ends were trimmed by 5 bases and 2 bases, with 7 bases remaining between them.

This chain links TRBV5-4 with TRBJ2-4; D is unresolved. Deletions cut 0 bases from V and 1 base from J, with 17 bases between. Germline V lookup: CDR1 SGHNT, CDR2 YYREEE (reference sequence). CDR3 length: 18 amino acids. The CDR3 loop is CASSLGPEVPLAKNIQYF. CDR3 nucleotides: TGTGCCAGCAGCTTGGGCCCTGAAGTACCCTTGGCCAAAAACATTCAGTACTTC.

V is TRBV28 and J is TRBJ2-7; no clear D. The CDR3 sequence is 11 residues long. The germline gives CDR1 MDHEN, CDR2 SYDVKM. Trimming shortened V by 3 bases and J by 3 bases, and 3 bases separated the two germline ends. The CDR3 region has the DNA TGTGCCAGCAGTTTCGGCTACGAGCAGTACTTC. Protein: CASSFGYEQYF. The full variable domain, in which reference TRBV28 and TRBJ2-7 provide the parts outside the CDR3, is DVKVTQSSRYLVKRTGEKVFLECVQDMDHENMFWYRQDPGLGLRLIYFSYDVKMKEKGDIPEGYSVSREKKERFSLILESASTNQTSMYLCASSFGYEQYFGPGTRLTVT.

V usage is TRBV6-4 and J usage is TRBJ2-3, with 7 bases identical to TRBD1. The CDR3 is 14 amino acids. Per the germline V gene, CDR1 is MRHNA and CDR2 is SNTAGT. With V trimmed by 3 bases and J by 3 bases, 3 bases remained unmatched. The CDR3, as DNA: TGTGCCAGCAGTGAGGCAGGGGGAACAGATACGCAGTATTTT. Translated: CASSEAGGTDTQYF.

The DNA of the CDR3 is TGTGCCAGCAGCCCGGGACTCTTCGAGCAGTACTTC. Translating gives CASSPGLFEQYF. The chain carries TRBV28 and TRBJ2-7; perhaps TRBD2 as D (6 bases). Trimming cost V 6 bases and J 6 bases, with 12 bases left between them. Germline CDR1 reads MDHEN; CDR2 reads SYDVKM. The CDR3 length is 12 residues.

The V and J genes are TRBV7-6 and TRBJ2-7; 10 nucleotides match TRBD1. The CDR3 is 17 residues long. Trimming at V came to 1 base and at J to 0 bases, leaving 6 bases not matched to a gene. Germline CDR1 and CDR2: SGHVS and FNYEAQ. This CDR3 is CASSLGVGQGSSYEQYF. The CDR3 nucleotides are TGTGCCAGCAGCTTAGGGGTGGGACAGGGGAGCTCCTACGAGCAGTACTTC. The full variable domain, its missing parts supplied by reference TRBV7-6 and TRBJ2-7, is GAGVSQSPRYKVTKRGQDVALRCDPISGHVSLYWYRQALGQGPEFLTYFNYEAQQDKSGLPNDRFSAERPEGSISTLTIQRTEQRDSAMYRCASSLGVGQGSSYEQYFGPGTRLTVT.

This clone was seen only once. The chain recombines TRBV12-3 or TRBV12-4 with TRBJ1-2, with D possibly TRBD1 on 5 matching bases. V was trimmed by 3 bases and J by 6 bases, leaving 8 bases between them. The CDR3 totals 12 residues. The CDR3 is CASSFRQNGYTF. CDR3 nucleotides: TGTGCCAGCAGTTTTCGACAGAATGGCTACACCTTC.

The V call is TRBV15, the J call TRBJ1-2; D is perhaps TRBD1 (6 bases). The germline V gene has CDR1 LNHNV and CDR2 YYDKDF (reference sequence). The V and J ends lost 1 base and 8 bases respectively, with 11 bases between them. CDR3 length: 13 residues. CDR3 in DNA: TGTGCCACCAGCAGAGTCCGGACAGAAGGCTACACCTTC. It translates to CATSRVRTEGYTF.

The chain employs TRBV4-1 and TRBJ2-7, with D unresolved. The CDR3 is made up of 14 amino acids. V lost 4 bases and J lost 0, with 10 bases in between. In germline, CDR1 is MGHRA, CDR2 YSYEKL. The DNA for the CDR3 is TGCGCCAGCAGCCCAGCCGAGGCCTCCTACGAGCAGTACTTC. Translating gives CASSPAEASYEQYF.

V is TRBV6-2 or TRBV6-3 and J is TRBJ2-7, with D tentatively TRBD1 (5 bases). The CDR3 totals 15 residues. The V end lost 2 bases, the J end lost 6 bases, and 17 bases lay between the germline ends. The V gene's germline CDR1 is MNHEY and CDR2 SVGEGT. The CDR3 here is CASSYPGSGPLEQYF. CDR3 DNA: TGTGCCAGCAGTTACCCTGGATCAGGGCCCCTCGAGCAGTACTTC.

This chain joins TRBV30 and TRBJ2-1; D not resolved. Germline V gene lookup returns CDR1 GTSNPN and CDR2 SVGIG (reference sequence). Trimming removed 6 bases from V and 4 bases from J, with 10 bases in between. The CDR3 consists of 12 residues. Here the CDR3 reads CACRSSYNEQFF. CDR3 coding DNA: TGTGCCTGCCGCTCTAGTTACAATGAGCAGTTCTTC.

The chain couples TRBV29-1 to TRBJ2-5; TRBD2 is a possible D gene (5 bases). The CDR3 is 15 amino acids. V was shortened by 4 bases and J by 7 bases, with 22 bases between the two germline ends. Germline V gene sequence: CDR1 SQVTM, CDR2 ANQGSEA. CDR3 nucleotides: TGCAGCGTTGCCGGAGAGCGCCAGAGGGCCTGGACCCAGTACTTC. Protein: CSVAGERQRAWTQYF.

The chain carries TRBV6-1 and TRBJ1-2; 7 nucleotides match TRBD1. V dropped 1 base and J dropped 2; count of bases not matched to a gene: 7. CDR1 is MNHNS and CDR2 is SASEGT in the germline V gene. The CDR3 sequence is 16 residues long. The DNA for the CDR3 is TGTGCCAGCAGTGAAGGTGACAGGGTAGAAAACTATGGCTACACCTTC. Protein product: CASSEGDRVENYGYTF.

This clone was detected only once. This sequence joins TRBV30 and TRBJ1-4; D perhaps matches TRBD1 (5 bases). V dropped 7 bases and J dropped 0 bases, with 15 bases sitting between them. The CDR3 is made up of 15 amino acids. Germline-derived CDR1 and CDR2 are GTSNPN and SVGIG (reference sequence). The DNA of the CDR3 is TGTGCCTCCAGGGCAGGCATCGCAACTAATGAAAAACTGTTTTTT. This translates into CASRAGIATNEKLFF.

The CDR3, as DNA: TGTGCCAGCAGCTTCGGCCAGGGGGTCACCGGGGAGCTGTTTTTT. Its translation: CASSFGQGVTGELFF. The chain has TRBV7-9 and TRBJ2-2, with 7 bases aligning to TRBD1. J gave up 4 bases and V 3 bases, and 5 bases lay outside the gene matches. The CDR3 has 15 residues. Per germline, CDR1 SEHNR and CDR2 FQNEAQ (reference sequence).